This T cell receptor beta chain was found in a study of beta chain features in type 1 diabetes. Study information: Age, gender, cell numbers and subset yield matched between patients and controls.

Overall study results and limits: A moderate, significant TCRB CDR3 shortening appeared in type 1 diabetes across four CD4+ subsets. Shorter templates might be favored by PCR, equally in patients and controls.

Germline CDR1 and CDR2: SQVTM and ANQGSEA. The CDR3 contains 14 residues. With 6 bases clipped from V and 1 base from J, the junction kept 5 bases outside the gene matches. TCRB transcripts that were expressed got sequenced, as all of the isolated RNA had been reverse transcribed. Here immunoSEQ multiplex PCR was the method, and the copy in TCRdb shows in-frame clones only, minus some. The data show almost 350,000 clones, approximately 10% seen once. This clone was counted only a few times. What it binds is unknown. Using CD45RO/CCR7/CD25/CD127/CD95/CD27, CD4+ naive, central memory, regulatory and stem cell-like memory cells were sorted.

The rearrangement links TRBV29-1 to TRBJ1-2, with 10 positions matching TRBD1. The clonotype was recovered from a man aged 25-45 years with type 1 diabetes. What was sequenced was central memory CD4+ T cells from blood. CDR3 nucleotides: TGCAGCGTGAGACAGGGGGCGGATAACTATGGCTACACCTTC. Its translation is CSVRQGADNYGYTF.